Below are 18 T cell receptor beta chains sequenced from a single sample in a study of T cells in Graves' hyperthyroidism and ophthalmopathy. Amplified TCR beta CDR3 regions derived from RNA transcripts. Carried out on the TCR CDR3, a first-round RT-PCR used the HTBI primer set. TCRdb re-called the multiplex PCR reads through MiXCR, storing one row per CDR3 protein. Here the sample spans about 500,000 distinct CDR3 sequences, about 45% being singletons. The sequencing sample was made of peripheral blood or thyroid tissue (not recorded which). All receptors come from an adult woman with Graves' disease, either hyperthyroidism or ophthalmopathy (not recorded which).

The CDR3 loop is CASSSVRPRDHYGYTF. CDR3 bases: TGTGCCAGCAGCTCCGTCCGTCCCAGGGATCACTATGGCTACACCTTC. This chain joins TRBV11-1 and TRBJ1-2, with D possibly TRBD1 on 5 matching bases. The V and J ends lost 4 bases and 3 bases respectively, with 18 bases between them. CDR1 and CDR2 from the germline V gene are SGHAT and FQDESV (reference sequence). The CDR3 has 16 residues. The whole variable domain, remainder taken from reference TRBV11-1 and TRBJ1-2, is EAEVAQSPRYKITEKSQAVAFWCDPISGHATLYWYRQILGQGPELLVQFQDESVVDDSQLPKDRFSAERLKGVDSTLKIQPAELGDSAMYLCASSSVRPRDHYGYTFGSGTRLTVV.

The chain couples TRBV20-1 to TRBJ1-3, with 8 bases matching TRBD1. CDR3 length: 16 amino acids. Trimming removed 5 bases from V and 2 bases from J; junction bases left unmatched: 11. Germline V gene lookup returns CDR1 DFQATT and CDR2 SNEGSKA (reference sequence). Here the CDR3 DNA reads TGCAGTGCTCCATCCCCTGGACAGGGAGCTGGAAACACCATATATTTT. It specifies CSAPSPGQGAGNTIYF.

The rearrangement uses TRBV7-9 and TRBJ2-5, with D perhaps being TRBD1 or TRBD2 (5 bases each). Germline V gene data show CDR1 as SEHNR and CDR2 as FQNEAQ (reference sequence). The CDR3 loop spans 12 amino acids. V lost 7 bases to trimming and J lost 6 bases, with 12 bases between them. CDR3 coding DNA: TGTGCCAGCATCGGGGCGGTAAAGACCCAGTACTTC. Its translation: CASIGAVKTQYF.

The chain has TRBV10-3 and TRBJ1-3; 10 bases map to TRBD1. Germline assignment: CDR1 ENHRY and CDR2 SYGVKD. The CDR3 covers 15 residues. DNA for the CDR3: TGTGCTGTTATGGGACAGGGGCGTGGTGGAAACACCATATATTTT. This translates into CAVMGQGRGGNTIYF.

This clonotype was recorded once. The chain combines TRBV20-1 with TRBJ2-7; a possible D gene is TRBD1 (5 bases). CDR1 DFQATT and CDR2 SNEGSKA come from the germline V gene (reference sequence). V shed 1 base and J shed 0 bases, with 16 bases lying between them. The CDR3 loop spans 16 amino acids. CDR3 loop: CSARATRQLYSYEQYF. The CDR3 nucleotides are TGCAGTGCTAGAGCCACCCGACAGCTTTACTCCTACGAGCAGTACTTC.

V is TRBV5-1 and J is TRBJ2-7, with D perhaps being TRBD1 or TRBD2 (5 bases each). The CDR3 contains 14 residues. V lost 4 bases to trimming and J lost 0 bases, with 11 bases between them. Germline V CDR1 and CDR2: SGHRS, YFSETQ. The CDR3 DNA follows: TGCGCCAGCAGCGCAACCGGGACCTCCTACGAGCAGTACTTC. Protein sequence: CASSATGTSYEQYF. Using reference TRBV5-1 and TRBJ2-7 for the parts outside the CDR3, the full variable domain is KAGVTQTPRYLIKTRGQQVTLSCSPISGHRSVSWYQQTPGQGLQFLFEYFSETQRNKGNFPGRFSGRQFSNSRSEMNVSTLELGDSALYLCASSATGTSYEQYFGPGTRLTVT.

Turning to this clonotype: A read error may explain this, as a much larger clone is one base away. The chain links TRBV13 to TRBJ1-3; possible D gene TRBD1, 5 bases. The V gene's germline CDR1 is PRHDT and CDR2 FYEKMQ (reference sequence). Trimming shortened V by 0 bases and J by 0 bases, and 9 bases separated the two germline ends. The CDR3 is 16 residues long. In nucleotides, the CDR3 is TGTGCCAGCAGCTTAGGGCCGACAGTCTCTGGAAACACCATATATTTT. Residues: CASSLGPTVSGNTIYF.

The rearrangement joins TRBV7-6 to TRBJ2-5; D may be TRBD2 (6 bases). The CDR3 extends over 16 amino acids. Trimming left V 0 bases short and J 4 bases short, with 15 bases between. Germline V lookup: CDR1 SGHVS, CDR2 FNYEAQ. Here the CDR3 reads CASSLALEGSVETQYF. In DNA, the CDR3 is TGTGCCAGCAGCTTAGCTTTGGAGGGGTCGGTAGAGACCCAGTACTTC.

This clonotype was seen at least ten times. The chain couples TRBV7-3 to TRBJ2-7, with 11 bases that match TRBD2. Per germline, CDR1 SGHTA and CDR2 FQGTGA. Unmatched junction bases numbered 4, after V lost 3 bases and J lost 6 bases. The CDR3 contains 14 residues. The CDR3 region is CASSLGLADSEQYF. The CDR3 coding sequence is TGTGCCAGCAGCTTGGGACTAGCGGATTCCGAGCAGTACTTC.

Points on this clonotype: A much larger clone sits a single nucleotide away, making a read error possible. V usage is TRBV19 and J usage is TRBJ1-1; D gene uncertain. V gave up 3 bases and J gave up 1 base, with 12 bases separating them. The CDR3 contains 15 residues. Looked up from germline, CDR1 is LNHDA and CDR2 is SQIVND (reference sequence). CDR3 sequence: CASSIQTVRNTEAFF. The CDR3 DNA sequence: TGTGCCAGTAGTATTCAAACGGTCAGGAACACTGAAGCTTTCTTT.

Ten or more counts support this clonotype. The chain employs TRBV4-3 and TRBJ2-5; a weak D match, TRBD2 (7 bases). CDR1 and CDR2 from the germline V gene are LGHNA and YSLEER. V shed 1 base and J shed 2 bases, with 17 bases lying between them. The CDR3 sequence is 17 residues long. CDR3 sequence: CASSQGALGGGQETQYF. The CDR3 nucleotides are TGCGCCAGCAGCCAAGGCGCTCTAGGGGGGGGGCAAGAGACCCAGTACTTC.

Of note for this clonotype: Just one base apart from a much larger clone, this may be a read error. This chain connects TRBV10-1 to TRBJ2-7; either TRBD1 or TRBD2 may fit D (7 bases each). The length of the CDR3 is 18 residues. The germline V gene has CDR1 WNHNN and CDR2 SYGVQD (reference sequence). The ends were cut back, 2 bases at V and 2 bases at J, with 22 bases in the middle. CDR3 loop: CASSEGGGGQHSPYEQYF. As DNA, the CDR3 is TGCGCCAGCAGTGAGGGGGGGGGGGGACAGCATTCCCCCTACGAGCAGTACTTC.

A word on this clonotype: Germline and junction disagree at one end, which may indicate a read error. J is TRBJ1-1 and V is TRBV7-8, with D hard to call. Germline assignment: CDR1 SGHVS and CDR2 FQNEAQ. The CDR3 is made up of 15 amino acids. CDR3 DNA: TGTGCCAGCAGAACCCCGTATAGGATGAACACTGGAGCTTTCTTT. Encoded protein: CASRTPYRMNTGAFF. Together with reference TRBV7-8 and TRBJ1-1, the CDR3 gives the full variable domain: GAGVSQSPRYKVAKRGQDVALRCDPISGHVSLFWYQQALGQGPEFLTYFQNEAQLDKSGLPSDRFFAERPEGSVSTLKIQRTQQEDSAVYLCASRTPYRMNTGAFFGQGTRLTVV.

This clonotype was picked up many times. The CDR3 DNA sequence: TGTGCCAGCAGTTTGGTAGATTCGGAGACCCAGTACTTC. It codes for CASSLVDSETQYF. The gene calls are TRBV28 and TRBJ2-5, with D unresolved. CDR1 is MDHEN, CDR2 SYDVKM, per germline. The CDR3 covers 13 residues. The V end lost 3 bases, the J end lost 5 bases, and 10 bases lay between the germline ends.

The CDR3 DNA reads as TGTGCCACCAGTGATAGCACGAGCGGGAGTGCCTACGAGCAGTACTTC. It encodes CATSDSTSGSAYEQYF. The rearrangement links TRBV24-1 to TRBJ2-7, with 8 positions matching TRBD2. This CDR3 spans 16 amino acids. Trimming at V came to 3 bases and at J to 2 bases, leaving 8 bases not matched to a gene. Germline V CDR1 and CDR2: KGHDR, SFDVKD.

This rearrangement joins TRBV7-2 to TRBJ2-1; 7 bases are shared with TRBD1. CDR1 and CDR2 (germline): SGHTA, FQGNSA. The CDR3 is made up of 15 amino acids. V shed 6 bases and J 9 bases; nucleotides not matched to a gene: 14. The CDR3 here is CASRPDRVSGLEQFF. In DNA, the CDR3 is TGTGCCAGCAGACCAGACAGGGTTTCGGGCCTTGAGCAGTTCTTC.

Details on this clonotype: One junction end does not reproduce the germline sequence, and a read error may be involved. The chain joins TRBV20-1 to TRBJ2-5, with D unclear. Germline V lookup: CDR1 DFQATT, CDR2 SNEGSKA (reference sequence). This CDR3 comprises 13 residues. CDR3 nucleotides: TGCAGCGCTACTGACCCGGTGGGGGAGACCCAGTACTTC. Its translation is CSATDPVGETQYF.

This clonotype was recorded many times. The rearrangement joins TRBV9 to TRBJ2-2, with a possible D match to TRBD2 (5 bases). Per germline, CDR1 SGDLS and CDR2 YYNGEE. Trimming pared 0 bases from V and 4 bases from J, leaving 7 bases between. This CDR3 has 14 amino acids. This chain's CDR3 is CASSVGTFTGELFF. CDR3 sequence (DNA): TGTGCCAGCAGCGTAGGGACTTTCACCGGGGAGCTGTTTTTT.